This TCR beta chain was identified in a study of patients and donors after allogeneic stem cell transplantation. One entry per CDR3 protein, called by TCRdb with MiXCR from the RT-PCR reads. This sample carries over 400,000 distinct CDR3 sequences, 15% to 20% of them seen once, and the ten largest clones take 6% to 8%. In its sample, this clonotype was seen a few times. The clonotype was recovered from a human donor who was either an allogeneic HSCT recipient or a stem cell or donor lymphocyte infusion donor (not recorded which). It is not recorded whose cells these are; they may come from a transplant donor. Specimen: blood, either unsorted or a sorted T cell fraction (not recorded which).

CDR3 bases: TGCAGTGCTAGCAAGGGGACTAGGGGGAAAGAGACCCAGTACTTC. Its protein is CSASKGTRGKETQYF. V gene TRBV20-1 combines with J gene TRBJ2-5; 8 bases are a match to TRBD2. The CDR3 spans 15 residues. CDR1 is DFQATT and CDR2 is SNEGSKA in the germline V gene (reference sequence). With V trimmed by 3 bases and J by 3 bases, 9 bases remained unmatched.